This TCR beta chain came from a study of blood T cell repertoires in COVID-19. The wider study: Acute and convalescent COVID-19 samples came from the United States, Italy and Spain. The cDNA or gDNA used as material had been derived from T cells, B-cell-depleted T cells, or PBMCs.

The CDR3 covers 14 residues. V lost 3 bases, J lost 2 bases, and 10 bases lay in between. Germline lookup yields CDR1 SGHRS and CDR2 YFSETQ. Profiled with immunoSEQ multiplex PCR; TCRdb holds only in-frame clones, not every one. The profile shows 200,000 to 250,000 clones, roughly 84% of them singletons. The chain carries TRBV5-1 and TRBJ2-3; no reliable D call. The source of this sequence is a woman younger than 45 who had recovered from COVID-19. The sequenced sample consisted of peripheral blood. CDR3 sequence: CASSSTRPTDTQYF. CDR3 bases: TGCGCCAGCAGCTCCACGCGTCCCACAGATACGCAGTATTTT.